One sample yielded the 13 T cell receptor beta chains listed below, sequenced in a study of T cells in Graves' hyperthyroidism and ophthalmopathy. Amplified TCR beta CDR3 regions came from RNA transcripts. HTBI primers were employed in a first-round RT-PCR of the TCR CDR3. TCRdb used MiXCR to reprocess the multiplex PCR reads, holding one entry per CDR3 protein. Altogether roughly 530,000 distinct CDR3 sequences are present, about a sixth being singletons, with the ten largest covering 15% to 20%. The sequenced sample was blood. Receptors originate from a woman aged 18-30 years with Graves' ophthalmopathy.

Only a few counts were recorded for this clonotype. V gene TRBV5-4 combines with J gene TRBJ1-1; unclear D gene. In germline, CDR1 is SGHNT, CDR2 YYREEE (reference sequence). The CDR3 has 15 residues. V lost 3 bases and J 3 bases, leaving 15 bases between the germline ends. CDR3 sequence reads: CASSSRSPRDTEAFF. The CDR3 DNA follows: TGTGCCAGCAGCTCCCGCTCACCGAGGGACACTGAAGCTTTCTTT.

CDR3 sequence reads: CASSFGTTGYYEQYF. The CDR3 region has the DNA TGCGCCAGCAGCTTTGGGACTACGGGATACTACGAGCAGTACTTC. The V gene is TRBV5-1, the J gene TRBJ2-7, with 7 bases identical to TRBD2. In germline, CDR1 is SGHRS, CDR2 YFSETQ. The CDR3 covers 15 residues. The V and J ends lost 2 bases and 3 bases, in that order; junction bases with no gene match: 8.

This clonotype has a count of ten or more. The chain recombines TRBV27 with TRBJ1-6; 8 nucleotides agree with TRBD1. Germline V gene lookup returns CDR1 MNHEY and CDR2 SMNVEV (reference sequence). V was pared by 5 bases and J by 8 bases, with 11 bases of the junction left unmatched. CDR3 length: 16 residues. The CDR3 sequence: CASSTPGQGLDSPLHF. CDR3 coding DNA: TGTGCCAGCAGTACGCCAGGACAGGGACTTGATTCACCCCTCCACTTT.

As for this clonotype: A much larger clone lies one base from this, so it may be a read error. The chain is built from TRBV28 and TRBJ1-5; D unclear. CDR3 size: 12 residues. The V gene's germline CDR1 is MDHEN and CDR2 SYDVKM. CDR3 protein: CASSLKIQLQHF. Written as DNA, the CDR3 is TGTGCCAGCAGTTTAAAGATTCAGCTCCAGCATTTT.

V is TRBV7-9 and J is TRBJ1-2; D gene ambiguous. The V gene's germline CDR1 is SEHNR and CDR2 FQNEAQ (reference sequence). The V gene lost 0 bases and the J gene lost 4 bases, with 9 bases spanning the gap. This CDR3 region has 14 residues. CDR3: CASSLAAGFYGYTF. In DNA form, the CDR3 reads TGTGCCAGCAGCTTAGCCGCAGGTTTCTATGGCTACACCTTC.

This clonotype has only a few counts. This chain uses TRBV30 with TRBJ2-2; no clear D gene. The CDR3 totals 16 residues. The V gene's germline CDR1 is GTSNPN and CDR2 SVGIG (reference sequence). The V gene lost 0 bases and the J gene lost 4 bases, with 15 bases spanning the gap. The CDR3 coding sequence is TGTGCCTGGAGTGTTGACGCATATGGCAGCACCGGGGAGCTGTTTTTT. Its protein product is CAWSVDAYGSTGELFF.

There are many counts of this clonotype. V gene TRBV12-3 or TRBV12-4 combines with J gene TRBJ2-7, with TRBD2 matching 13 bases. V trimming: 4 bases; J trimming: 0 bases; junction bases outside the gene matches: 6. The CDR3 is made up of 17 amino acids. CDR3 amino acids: CASSSGLAGARSYEQYF. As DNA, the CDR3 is TGTGCCAGCAGTTCCGGACTAGCGGGAGCTCGCTCCTACGAGCAGTACTTC.

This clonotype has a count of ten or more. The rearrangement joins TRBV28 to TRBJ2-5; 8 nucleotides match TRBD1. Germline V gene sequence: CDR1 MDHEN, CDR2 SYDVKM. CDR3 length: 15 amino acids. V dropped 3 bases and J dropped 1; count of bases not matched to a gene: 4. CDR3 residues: CASSLPTGGQETQYF. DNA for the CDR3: TGTGCCAGCAGTTTGCCTACAGGGGGCCAAGAGACCCAGTACTTC.

The CDR3 coding sequence is TGTGCCATCAGATCGGACGGTAACAATGAGCAGTTCTTC. Translating gives CAIRSDGNNEQFF. This chain uses TRBV10-3 with TRBJ2-1; no clear D. The CDR3 sequence is 13 residues long. The V gene lost 6 bases and the J gene lost 5 bases, with 11 bases spanning the gap. Germline CDR1 ENHRY, CDR2 SYGVKD.

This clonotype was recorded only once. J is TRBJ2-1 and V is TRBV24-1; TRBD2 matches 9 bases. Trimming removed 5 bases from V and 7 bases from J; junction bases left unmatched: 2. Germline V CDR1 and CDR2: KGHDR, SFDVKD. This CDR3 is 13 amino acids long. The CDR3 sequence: CATSGLAANEQFF. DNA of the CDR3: TGTGCCACCAGTGGACTAGCGGCTAATGAGCAGTTCTTC.

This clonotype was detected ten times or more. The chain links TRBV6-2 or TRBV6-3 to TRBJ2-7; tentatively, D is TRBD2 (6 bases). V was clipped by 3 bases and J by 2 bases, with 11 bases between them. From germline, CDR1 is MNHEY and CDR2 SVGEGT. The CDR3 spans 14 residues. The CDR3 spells CASSYGLAAYEQYF. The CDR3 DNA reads TGTGCCAGCAGTTATGGTTTAGCGGCCTACGAGCAGTACTTC.

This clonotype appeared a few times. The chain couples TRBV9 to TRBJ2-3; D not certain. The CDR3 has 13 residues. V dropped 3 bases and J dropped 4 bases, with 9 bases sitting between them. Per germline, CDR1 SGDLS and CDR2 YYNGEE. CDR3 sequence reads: CASSGGSSDTQYF. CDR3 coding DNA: TGTGCCAGCAGCGGGGGATCCTCAGATACGCAGTATTTT.

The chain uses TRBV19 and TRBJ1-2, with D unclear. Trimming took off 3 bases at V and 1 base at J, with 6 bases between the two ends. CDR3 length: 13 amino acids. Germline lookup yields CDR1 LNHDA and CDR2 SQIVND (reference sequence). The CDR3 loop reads CASSIDGNYGYTF. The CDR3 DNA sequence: TGTGCCAGTAGTATCGACGGTAACTATGGCTACACCTTC.